This T cell receptor (beta chain) derives from a study of T cell changes during pregnancy in multiple sclerosis. Trimming removed 0 bases at V and 5 bases at J, with 11 bases between. The CDR3 is 14 residues long. Per the germline V gene, CDR1 is SGHNT and CDR2 is YYREEE (reference sequence). Here immunoSEQ multiplex PCR was the method, and the copy in TCRdb shows in-frame clones only, minus some. The data show fewer than 65,000 clones, with approximately 90% seen just once and 0.39% held by the top ten. Sequences were derived from CD4+ T cells from peripheral blood mononuclear cells, sampled after pregnancy. J is TRBJ1-2 and V is TRBV5-4, with TRBD1 as a possible D gene (5 bases). The sequence derives from a female donor with multiple sclerosis, enrolled in a pregnancy study. This chain's CDR3 is CASSLEGDGYGYTF. CDR3 in DNA: TGTGCCAGCAGCTTGGAAGGGGATGGGTATGGCTACACCTTC.